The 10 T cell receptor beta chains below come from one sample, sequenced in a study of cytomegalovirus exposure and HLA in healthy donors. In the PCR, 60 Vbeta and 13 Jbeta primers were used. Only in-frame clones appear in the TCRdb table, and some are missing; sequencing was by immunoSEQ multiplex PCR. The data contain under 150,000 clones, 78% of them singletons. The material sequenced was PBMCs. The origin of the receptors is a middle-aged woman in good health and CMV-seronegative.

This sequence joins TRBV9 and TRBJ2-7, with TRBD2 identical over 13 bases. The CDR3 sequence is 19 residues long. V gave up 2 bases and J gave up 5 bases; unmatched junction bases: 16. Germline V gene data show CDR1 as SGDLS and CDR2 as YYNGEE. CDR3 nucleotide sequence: TGTGCCAGCAGCGTTGCCCCAGGGACTAGCGGGACACCAGTCCACGAGCAGTACTTC. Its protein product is CASSVAPGTSGTPVHEQYF. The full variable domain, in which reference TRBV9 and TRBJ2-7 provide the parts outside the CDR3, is DSGVTQTPKHLITATGQRVTLRCSPRSGDLSVYWYQQSLDQGLQFLIQYYNGEERAKGNILERFSAQQFPDLHSELNLSSLELGDSALYFCASSVAPGTSGTPVHEQYFGPGTRLTVT.

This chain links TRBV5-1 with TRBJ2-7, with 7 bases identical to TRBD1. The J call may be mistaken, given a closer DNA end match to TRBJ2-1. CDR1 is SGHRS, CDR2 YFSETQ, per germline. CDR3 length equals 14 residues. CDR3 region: CASTETGLYNEQFF. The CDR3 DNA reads TGCGCCAGCACTGAGACAGGGCTCTACAATGAGCAGTTCTTC.

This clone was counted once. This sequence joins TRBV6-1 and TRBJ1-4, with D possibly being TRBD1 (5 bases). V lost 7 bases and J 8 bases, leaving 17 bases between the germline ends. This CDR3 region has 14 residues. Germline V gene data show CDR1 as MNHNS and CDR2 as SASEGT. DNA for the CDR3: TGTGCCAGCAACCCTGACAGTCTAGGGGAAAAACTGTTTTTT. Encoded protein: CASNPDSLGEKLFF.

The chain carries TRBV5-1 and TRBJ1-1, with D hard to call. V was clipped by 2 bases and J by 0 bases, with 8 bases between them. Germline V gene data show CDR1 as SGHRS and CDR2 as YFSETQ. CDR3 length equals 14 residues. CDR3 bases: TGCGCCAGCAGCTTAGAGGGTTTGAACACTGAAGCTTTCTTT. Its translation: CASSLEGLNTEAFF.

CDR3 DNA: TGTGCCAGCAGCTCCGGGGTTTTCTATGGCTACACCTTC. Amino acid sequence: CASSSGVFYGYTF. The V and J genes are TRBV27 and TRBJ1-2; D not certain. CDR1 and CDR2 from the germline V gene are MNHEY and SMNVEV (reference sequence). With 6 bases removed from V and 4 bases from J, the gap between germline ends came to 12 bases. CDR3 length: 13 amino acids.

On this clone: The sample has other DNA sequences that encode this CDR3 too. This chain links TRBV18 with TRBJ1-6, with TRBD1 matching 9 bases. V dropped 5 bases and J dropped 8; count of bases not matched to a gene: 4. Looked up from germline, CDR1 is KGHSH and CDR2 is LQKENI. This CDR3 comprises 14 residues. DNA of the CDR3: TGTGCCAGCTCAGCCCGGGACAGGGATTCACCCCTCCACTTT. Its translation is CASSARDRDSPLHF. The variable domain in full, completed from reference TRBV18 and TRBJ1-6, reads NAGVMQNPRHLVRRRGQEARLRCSPMKGHSHVYWYRQLPEEGLKFMVYLQKENIIDESGMPKERFSAEFPKEGPSILRIQQVVRGDSAAYFCASSARDRDSPLHFGNGTRLTVT.

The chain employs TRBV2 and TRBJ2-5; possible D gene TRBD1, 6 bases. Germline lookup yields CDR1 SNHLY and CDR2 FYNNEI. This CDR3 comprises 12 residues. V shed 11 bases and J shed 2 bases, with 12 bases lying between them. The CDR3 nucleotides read TGTGCCGGACGACAGGAGCAAGAGACCCAGTACTTC. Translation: CAGRQEQETQYF.

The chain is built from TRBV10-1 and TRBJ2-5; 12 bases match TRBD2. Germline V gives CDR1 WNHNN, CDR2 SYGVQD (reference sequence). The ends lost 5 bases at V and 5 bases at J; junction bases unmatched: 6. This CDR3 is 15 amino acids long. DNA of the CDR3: TGCGCCAGCAGTCCTCTAGCGGGAGGGCCGGAGACCCAGTACTTC. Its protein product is CASSPLAGGPETQYF.

The CDR3 region is CAWSFTTNGYTF. CDR3 bases: TGTGCCTGGAGCTTCACAACGAATGGCTACACCTTC. The chain combines TRBV30 with TRBJ1-2; D is unclear. V was clipped by 3 bases and J by 6 bases, with 11 bases between them. The CDR3 is 12 amino acids. CDR1 is GTSNPN and CDR2 is SVGIG in the germline V gene (reference sequence).

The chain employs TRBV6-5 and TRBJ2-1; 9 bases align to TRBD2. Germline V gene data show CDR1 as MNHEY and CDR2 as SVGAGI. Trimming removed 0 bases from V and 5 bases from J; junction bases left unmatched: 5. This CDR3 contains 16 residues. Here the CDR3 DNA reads TGTGCCAGCAGTTACTCGATGACTAGCGGAAACAATGAGCAGTTCTTC. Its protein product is CASSYSMTSGNNEQFF.